The 15 T cell receptor beta chains presented below share a single source sample, sequenced in a study of cytomegalovirus exposure and HLA in healthy donors. With 60 Vbeta and 13 Jbeta primers, the PCR was carried out. Sequencing used immunoSEQ multiplex PCR; TCRdb keeps in-frame clones, though not all of them. The table for this sample gives about 55,000 clones. Sequenced sample: PBMCs. The receptor source for this set is a man aged 45-65 years in good health and CMV-seropositive.

For the CDR3, the DNA is TGTGCCAGCAGTTCTAGCGGGGGAGGAACAGATACGCAGTATTTT. Translated: CASSSSGGGTDTQYF. The rearrangement uses TRBV27 and TRBJ2-3; 10 bases line up with TRBD2. Germline V gene lookup returns CDR1 MNHEY and CDR2 SMNVEV (reference sequence). The V and J ends lost 4 bases and 3 bases, in that order; junction bases with no gene match: 4. The length of the CDR3 is 15 residues.

The chain recombines TRBV9 with TRBJ2-3; 11 bases line up with TRBD2. CDR1 SGDLS and CDR2 YYNGEE come from the germline V gene. J gave up 4 bases and V 0 bases, and 7 bases lay outside the gene matches. This CDR3 has 17 amino acids. CDR3 sequence: CASSVGLAGGLADTQYF. The DNA of the CDR3 is TGTGCCAGCAGCGTAGGCCTAGCGGGAGGTCTAGCAGATACGCAGTATTTT.

The V call is TRBV4-2, the J call TRBJ2-7, with 8 bases matching TRBD1. This CDR3 region has 17 residues. Germline V lookup: CDR1 LGHNA, CDR2 YNFKEQ. V shed 6 bases and J 6 bases; nucleotides not matched to a gene: 19. The CDR3 coding sequence is TGTGCCAGCAGTCCTTATACCGCAGGACAGGGTCAATCCGAGCAGTACTTC. Its protein is CASSPYTAGQGQSEQYF.

The chain combines TRBV29-1 with TRBJ1-2; 7 bases map to TRBD1. The CDR3 loop spans 14 amino acids. Losses at the gene ends were 7 bases for V and 0 bases for J; bases not matched to a gene: 8. The germline V gene has CDR1 SQVTM and CDR2 ANQGSEA. CDR3 DNA sequence: TGCAGCGCACCCCGGGACAGCTCTAACTATGGCTACACCTTC. This codes for CSAPRDSSNYGYTF. Full variable domain (remainder filled in from reference TRBV29-1 and TRBJ1-2): SAVISQKPSRDICQRGTSLTIQCQVDSQVTMMFWYRQQPGQSLTLIATANQGSEATYESGFVIDKFPISRPNLTFSTLTVSNMSPEDSSIYLCSAPRDSSNYGYTFGSGTRLTVV.

The V call is TRBV6-1, the J call TRBJ1-3; D ambiguous. The germline V gene has CDR1 MNHNS and CDR2 SASEGT. Trimming left V 2 bases short and J 0 bases short, with 17 bases between. The CDR3 extends over 18 amino acids. CDR3 sequence: CASSETYGLESSGNTIYF. CDR3 in DNA: TGTGCCAGCAGTGAAACTTATGGGCTCGAGAGCTCTGGAAACACCATATATTTT.

CDR3 sequence (DNA): TGTGCCAGCAGTTTCCTAGGACACGGTGAAGCTTTCTTT. Translated: CASSFLGHGEAFF. The chain carries TRBV27 and TRBJ1-1; D perhaps matches TRBD1 (5 bases). CDR1 is MNHEY and CDR2 is SMNVEV in the germline V gene (reference sequence). This CDR3 has 13 residues. V was pared by 3 bases and J by 7 bases, with 12 bases between.

The chain couples TRBV4-2 to TRBJ2-7, with 9 bases fitting TRBD2. V lost 2 bases, J lost 2 bases, and 4 bases stayed unmatched. Germline CDR1 LGHNA, CDR2 YNFKEQ. This CDR3 contains 15 residues. The CDR3 bases are TGTGCCAGCAGCCAATCGACTAGCGGTACCTACGAGCAGTACTTC. This translates into CASSQSTSGTYEQYF.

The chain joins TRBV28 to TRBJ2-7, with D unclear. V lost 4 bases, J lost 6 bases, and 10 bases lay in between. Germline CDR1 MDHEN, CDR2 SYDVKM. The CDR3 runs to 12 residues. The CDR3 region has the DNA TGTGCCAGCAGTTCCGTACAGATCGAGCAGTACTTC. This sequence encodes CASSSVQIEQYF. Looking up the rest from reference TRBV28 and TRBJ2-7 gives the full variable domain: DVKVTQSSRYLVKRTGEKVFLECVQDMDHENMFWYRQDPGLGLRLIYFSYDVKMKEKGDIPEGYSVSREKKERFSLILESASTNQTSMYLCASSSVQIEQYFGPGTRLTVT.

The J gene is TRBJ2-5, the V gene TRBV6-1, with a possible D match to TRBD1 (6 bases). The DNA end favors TRBJ2-7, so the J call may be wrong. In germline, CDR1 is MNHNS, CDR2 SASEGT. The CDR3 contains 14 residues. This CDR3 is CASSEALQGYEQYF. The CDR3 DNA reads TGTGCCAGCAGTGAAGCGCTTCAGGGGTACGAGCAGTACTTC.

The genes are TRBV29-1 and TRBJ1-5, with 9 bases matching TRBD1. Unmatched junction bases numbered 3, after V lost 5 bases and J lost 4 bases. Germline V lookup: CDR1 SQVTM, CDR2 ANQGSEA. This CDR3 comprises 13 residues. The CDR3 DNA is TGCAGCGTTATTGGGACAGGGAATCAGCCCCAGCATTTT. Protein: CSVIGTGNQPQHF.

The J gene is TRBJ2-1, the V gene TRBV5-1, with 9 bases matching TRBD1. Germline loops: CDR1 SGHRS, CDR2 YFSETQ. The V gene end was trimmed by 8 bases and the J gene end by 10 bases; junction bases not matched to a gene: 7. The CDR3 runs to 12 residues. The CDR3 here is CASGTGGREQFF. CDR3 DNA: TGCGCCAGTGGAACAGGGGGCAGGGAGCAGTTCTTC.

The CDR3 DNA is TGTGCCAGTAAGGGGTGGACAGGGAACGAGCAGTACTTC. This gives the protein CASKGWTGNEQYF. The rearrangement joins TRBV19 to TRBJ2-7; the match to TRBD1 covers 8 bases. J gave up 5 bases and V 7 bases, and 7 bases lay outside the gene matches. The CDR3 contains 13 residues. The germline V gene encodes CDR1 LNHDA and CDR2 SQIVND (reference sequence).

The chain has TRBV10-3 and TRBJ1-1; TRBD1 is a possible D gene (5 bases). This CDR3 has 15 residues. Trimming shortened V by 0 bases and J by 4 bases, and 12 bases separated the two germline ends. Germline CDR1 ENHRY, CDR2 SYGVKD. The CDR3 region has the DNA TGTGCCATCAGTGAGTCGGGCGGGGACGGCACTGAAGCTTTCTTT. It yields the protein CAISESGGDGTEAFF.

V is TRBV19 and J is TRBJ2-7; 8 bases match TRBD1. Losses at the gene ends were 5 bases for V and 0 bases for J; bases not matched to a gene: 6. CDR3 length: 15 residues. Germline values: CDR1 LNHDA, CDR2 SQIVND (reference sequence). The DNA of the CDR3 is TGTGCCAGTAGTCATGGACAGGGTACCTCCTACGAGCAGTACTTC. Amino acid sequence: CASSHGQGTSYEQYF. The full variable domain, with the rest looked up from reference TRBV19 and TRBJ2-7, is DGGITQSPKYLFRKEGQNVTLSCEQNLNHDAMYWYRQDPGQGLRLIYYSQIVNDFQKGDIAEGYSVSREKKESFPLTVTSAQKNPTAFYLCASSHGQGTSYEQYFGPGTRLTVT.

V gene TRBV6-5 combines with J gene TRBJ1-5; 11 positions match TRBD1. Germline values: CDR1 MNHEY, CDR2 SVGAGI. This CDR3 comprises 14 residues. V was pared by 6 bases and J by 6 bases, with 4 bases of the junction left unmatched. CDR3 loop: CASRSGQGVQPQHF. In DNA, the CDR3 is TGTGCCAGCAGATCGGGACAGGGGGTTCAGCCCCAGCATTTT.